These 31 T cell receptor beta chains were all obtained from the same sample, sequenced in a study of blood T cell repertoires in COVID-19. Profiling relied on immunoSEQ multiplex PCR, and the TCRdb table lists in-frame clones only, not all of them. The sample includes more than 350,000 clones, approximately 88% of them seen just once. Sequenced input: peripheral blood. The receptors here all came from a woman aged 25 to 39 with COVID-19, enrolled during active disease.

The rearrangement links TRBV27 to TRBJ2-7, with D perhaps TRBD2 (5 bases). Trimming removed 6 bases at V and 2 bases at J, with 20 bases between. In germline, CDR1 is MNHEY, CDR2 SMNVEV (reference sequence). The length of the CDR3 is 16 residues. The CDR3, as DNA: TGTGCCAGCAGCCCCTGGGTAGCGACTCCAACCTACGAGCAGTACGTC. This gives the protein CASSPWVATPTYEQYV.

This rearrangement joins TRBV7-9 to TRBJ1-1; 8 nucleotides align to TRBD1. The CDR3 loop spans 13 amino acids. The junction had 9 bases not matched to a gene; V was cut back by 5 bases and J by 10 bases. The germline V gene has CDR1 SEHNR and CDR2 FQNEAQ (reference sequence). Here the CDR3 reads CASSPRDRIRAFF. The CDR3, as DNA: TGTGCCAGCAGCCCAAGGGACAGGATCAGAGCTTTCTTT.

The chain links TRBV5-6 to TRBJ2-7, with 7 bases lining up with TRBD1. In germline, CDR1 is SGHDT, CDR2 YYEEEE. This CDR3 contains 14 residues. The J segment lost 0 bases and the V segment lost 4 bases, leaving 4 bases of the junction unmatched. The CDR3 is CASSNTGASYEQYF. CDR3 bases: TGTGCCAGCAGCAACACAGGGGCCTCCTACGAGCAGTACTTC.

This sequence joins TRBV5-4 and TRBJ2-7; 8 bases align to TRBD1. The V gene end was trimmed by 1 base and the J gene end by 3 bases; junction bases not matched to a gene: 9. This CDR3 contains 16 residues. Germline V gene data show CDR1 as SGHNT and CDR2 as YYREEE (reference sequence). CDR3 loop: CASSLSGGGRHYEQYF. The CDR3 DNA is TGTGCCAGCAGCTTGTCAGGGGGCGGACGACACTACGAGCAGTACTTC.

V gene TRBV11-3 combines with J gene TRBJ2-1, with a possible D match to TRBD2 (6 bases). The length of the CDR3 is 11 residues. The germline V gene encodes CDR1 SGHNT and CDR2 YENEEA. V lost 6 bases to trimming and J lost 9 bases, with 9 bases between them. CDR3 nucleotides: TGTGCCAGCAGTACTAGCAGTGAGCAGTTCTTC. Translated: CASSTSSEQFF.

V gene TRBV10-1 combines with J gene TRBJ2-7, with 7 bases that match TRBD1. Trimming took 2 bases from V and 0 from J; bases not matched to a gene: 4. The germline gives CDR1 WNHNN, CDR2 SYGVQD (reference sequence). The CDR3 length is 15 residues. DNA of the CDR3: TGCGCCAGCAGTGAGGGGACAGCCGGCTCCTACGAGCAGTACTTC. Its translation: CASSEGTAGSYEQYF.

The chain combines TRBV9 with TRBJ2-3; D is perhaps TRBD1 (5 bases). CDR1 SGDLS and CDR2 YYNGEE come from the germline V gene. V lost 5 bases and J lost 5, with 9 bases in between. This CDR3 region has 12 residues. This chain's CDR3 is CASRGLGDTQYF. CDR3 nucleotide sequence: TGTGCCAGCAGGGGGCTTGGAGATACGCAGTATTTT.

V and J are TRBV9 and TRBJ2-1; 7 positions agree with TRBD1. Germline-derived CDR1 and CDR2 are SGDLS and YYNGEE. The CDR3 runs to 13 residues. The trim removed 5 bases at V and 9 bases at J, leaving 8 bases unmatched. As DNA, the CDR3 is TGTGCCAGCAGTACGACAGGGCCCGGTGAGCAGTTCTTC. Translated, it gives CASSTTGPGEQFF.

The rearrangement uses TRBV11-2 and TRBJ2-7, with D unclear. CDR1 SGHAT and CDR2 FQNNGV come from the germline V gene. The CDR3 runs to 14 residues. Between the trimmed V and J ends, which lost 0 bases and 3 bases, there was a span of 9 bases. CDR3 region: CASSLDTPGYEQYF. The DNA for the CDR3 is TGTGCCAGCAGCTTAGATACCCCCGGCTACGAGCAGTACTTC.

This chain connects TRBV29-1 to TRBJ2-1; D not certain. With 4 bases removed from V and 9 bases from J, the gap between germline ends came to 19 bases. This CDR3 region has 14 residues. Germline CDR1 and CDR2: SQVTM and ANQGSEA. CDR3 sequence reads: CSVVRSGGVVEQFF. The CDR3 DNA is TGCAGCGTTGTTCGATCCGGCGGAGTAGTTGAGCAGTTCTTC.

The V gene is TRBV7-8, the J gene TRBJ1-2; D is perhaps TRBD1 (5 bases). The CDR3 is made up of 13 amino acids. Germline assignment: CDR1 SGHVS and CDR2 FQNEAQ. V lost 5 bases to trimming and J lost 6 bases, with 13 bases between them. The DNA for the CDR3 is TGTGCCAGCAGCAGGACACCTTCCAATGGCTACACCTTC. It specifies CASSRTPSNGYTF.

This rearrangement joins TRBV7-6 to TRBJ2-2, with 13 bases matching TRBD2. The CDR3 runs to 18 residues. Germline V CDR1 and CDR2: SGHVS, FNYEAQ. Trimming cost V 1 base and J 0 bases; bases outside gene matches: 2. CDR3 loop: CASSLGLAGGPNTGELFF. The DNA for the CDR3 is TGTGCCAGCAGCTTAGGACTAGCGGGGGGCCCGAACACCGGGGAGCTGTTTTTT. The variable domain in full, completed from reference TRBV7-6 and TRBJ2-2, reads GAGVSQSPRYKVTKRGQDVALRCDPISGHVSLYWYRQALGQGPEFLTYFNYEAQQDKSGLPNDRFSAERPEGSISTLTIQRTEQRDSAMYRCASSLGLAGGPNTGELFFGEGSRLTVL.

The chain recombines TRBV18 with TRBJ2-3, with D perhaps TRBD2 (6 bases). The CDR3 has 14 amino acids. V lost 3 bases and J lost 2, with 9 bases in between. CDR1 and CDR2 from the germline V gene are KGHSH and LQKENI. CDR3 nucleotide sequence: TGTGCCAGCTCACCGCGGGGTTACACAGATACGCAGTATTTT. It yields the protein CASSPRGYTDTQYF.

The rearrangement joins TRBV6-2 or TRBV6-3 to TRBJ2-1, with 7 nucleotides matching TRBD2. The germline V gene encodes CDR1 MNHEY and CDR2 SVGEGT. The trim removed 4 bases at V and 11 bases at J, leaving 14 bases unmatched. The CDR3 runs to 15 residues. CDR3 DNA: TGTGCCAGCAGTTCCCCCGGGACTACACATAATAAGCAGTTCTTC. It translates to CASSSPGTTHNKQFF.

This chain connects TRBV9 to TRBJ2-5; D is unclear. The germline CDR1 and CDR2 sequences are SGDLS and YYNGEE. The CDR3 consists of 13 residues. The V and J ends lost 1 base and 2 bases respectively, with 6 bases between them. DNA of the CDR3: TGTGCCAGCAGCGTACGGGTGCAAGAGACCCAGTACTTC. It codes for CASSVRVQETQYF.

The V call is TRBV14, the J call TRBJ2-1; weak D call: TRBD2 (6 bases). This CDR3 contains 17 residues. The germline gives CDR1 SGHDN, CDR2 FVKESK. Trimming took 0 bases from V and 8 from J, leaving 20 bases between them. The CDR3 is CASSQEEHFWREDEQFF. In nucleotides, the CDR3 is TGTGCCAGCAGCCAAGAAGAACACTTTTGGAGGGAAGATGAGCAGTTCTTC.

V and J are TRBV7-9 and TRBJ1-6; D may be TRBD1 (5 bases). V lost 5 bases, J lost 1 base, and 9 bases lay in between. The CDR3 has 15 residues. The germline gives CDR1 SEHNR, CDR2 FQNEAQ (reference sequence). CDR3 amino acids: CASSRGGSYNSPLHF. CDR3 DNA sequence: TGTGCCAGCAGCCGCGGGGGATCCTATAATTCACCCCTCCACTTT.

DNA of the CDR3: TGCAGCGTTGAAGATCCACAAGGGGGAAATGAAAAACTGTTTTTT. Amino acids: CSVEDPQGGNEKLFF. V usage is TRBV29-1 and J usage is TRBJ1-4; tentatively, D is TRBD1 (6 bases). Germline loops: CDR1 SQVTM, CDR2 ANQGSEA. The CDR3 runs to 15 residues. V was clipped by 0 bases and J by 5 bases, with 13 bases between them.

This rearrangement joins TRBV4-1 to TRBJ2-7, with TRBD1 as a possible D gene (5 bases). Germline V gene lookup returns CDR1 MGHRA and CDR2 YSYEKL. There are 14 residues in the CDR3. The V and J ends lost 4 bases and 2 bases respectively, with 12 bases between them. CDR3 in amino acids: CASSRTMGTYEQYF. Written as DNA, the CDR3 is TGCGCCAGCAGCCGGACAATGGGAACCTACGAGCAGTACTTC.

The rearrangement uses TRBV7-2 and TRBJ2-7, with TRBD1 matching over 11 bases. CDR3 length: 17 residues. Germline CDR1 SGHTA, CDR2 FQGNSA. V was clipped by 0 bases and J by 5 bases; unmatched bases: 9. The CDR3 sequence: CASSLAWDRGGRNEQYF. The CDR3 DNA reads as TGTGCCAGCAGCTTAGCGTGGGACAGGGGGGGACGGAACGAGCAGTACTTC.

In DNA, the CDR3 is TGTGCCAGTAGTGCCCGGACAGGGGCTGGGGCCTACGAGCAGTACTTC. This encodes CASSARTGAGAYEQYF. The V and J genes are TRBV19 and TRBJ2-7; 9 bases agree with TRBD1. The trim removed 5 bases at V and 2 bases at J, leaving 10 bases unmatched. Germline V gene sequence: CDR1 LNHDA, CDR2 SQIVND (reference sequence). This CDR3 comprises 16 residues.

The V gene is TRBV7-2, the J gene TRBJ1-2; D gene ambiguous. Deletions cut 0 bases from V and 2 bases from J, with 7 bases between. The CDR3 is 14 residues long. Germline V lookup: CDR1 SGHTA, CDR2 FQGNSA. This CDR3 reads CASSLAHTNYGYTF. The CDR3 DNA sequence: TGTGCCAGCAGCTTAGCGCACACGAACTATGGCTACACCTTC. The full variable domain, rest sourced from reference TRBV7-2 and TRBJ1-2, is GAGVSQSPSNKVTEKGKDVELRCDPISGHTALYWYRQSLGQGLEFLIYFQGNSAPDKSGLPSDRFSAERTGGSVSTLTIQRTQQEDSAVYLCASSLAHTNYGYTFGSGTRLTVV.

The chain uses TRBV7-6 and TRBJ2-2; TRBD1 might be the D (6 bases). V lost 3 bases and J 1 base, leaving 12 bases between the germline ends. Per the germline V gene, CDR1 is SGHVS and CDR2 is FNYEAQ. The CDR3 length is 16 residues. Here the CDR3 reads CASSLSRGENTGELFF. CDR3 bases: TGTGCCAGCAGCTTGAGCAGGGGCGAGAACACCGGGGAGCTGTTTTTT.

V usage is TRBV28 and J usage is TRBJ1-2, with 8 bases fitting TRBD1. Germline V gene data show CDR1 as MDHEN and CDR2 as SYDVKM. With V trimmed by 5 bases and J by 7 bases, 9 bases remained unmatched. The CDR3 extends over 14 amino acids. The CDR3 reads CASSPGGNTAGYTF. The DNA of the CDR3 is TGTGCCAGCAGTCCAGGGGGCAATACAGCTGGCTACACCTTC.

The rearrangement links TRBV18 to TRBJ1-4; a possible D gene is TRBD1 (5 bases). This CDR3 spans 18 amino acids. V lost 1 base and J 3 bases, leaving 18 bases between the germline ends. Germline CDR1 reads KGHSH; CDR2 reads LQKENI. As DNA, the CDR3 is TGTGCCAGCTCACCACGGCAGGTCTCGCTGGGGCCTAATGAAAAACTGTTTTTT. This sequence encodes CASSPRQVSLGPNEKLFF. Using reference TRBV18 and TRBJ1-4 for the parts outside the CDR3, the full variable domain is NAGVMQNPRHLVRRRGQEARLRCSPMKGHSHVYWYRQLPEEGLKFMVYLQKENIIDESGMPKERFSAEFPKEGPSILRIQQVVRGDSAAYFCASSPRQVSLGPNEKLFFGSGTQLSVL.

This clone was picked up one time. The gene calls are TRBV6-2 or TRBV6-3 and TRBJ2-3; 8 bases map to TRBD1. The CDR3 has 15 residues. J lost 1 base, V lost 5 bases, and 5 bases had no gene match. Germline V gene data show CDR1 as MNHEY and CDR2 as SVGEGT. CDR3 nucleotide sequence: TGTGCCAGCAGTGACGGGACAGGCGGCACAGATACGCAGTATTTT. Translation gives CASSDGTGGTDTQYF.

The rearrangement joins TRBV2 to TRBJ2-1; 7 nucleotides align to TRBD1. CDR1 and CDR2 from the germline V gene are SNHLY and FYNNEI. The CDR3 is 13 residues long. J lost 8 bases, V lost 8 bases, and 9 bases had no gene match. Written as DNA, the CDR3 is TGTGCCAGCGGGACAGACGGGCGGGATGAGCAGTTCTTC. This gives the protein CASGTDGRDEQFF. The full variable domain, its missing parts supplied by reference TRBV2 and TRBJ2-1, is EPEVTQTPSHQVTQMGQEVILRCVPISNHLYFYWYRQILGQKVEFLVSFYNNEISEKSEIFDDQFSVERPDGSNFTLKIRSTKLEDSAMYFCASGTDGRDEQFFGPGTRLTVL.

This clone was counted a few times. V gene TRBV20-1 combines with J gene TRBJ1-2; D not resolved. CDR3 length equals 10 residues. Looked up from germline, CDR1 is DFQATT and CDR2 is SNEGSKA (reference sequence). The CDR3 sequence: CSVASYGYTF. The CDR3 coding sequence is TGCAGCGTGGCATCCTATGGCTACACCTTC.

This chain links TRBV5-1 with TRBJ1-4; 8 positions match TRBD1. The CDR3 sequence is 17 residues long. The J segment lost 5 bases and the V segment lost 4 bases, leaving 13 bases of the junction unmatched. CDR1 and CDR2 from the germline V gene are SGHRS and YFSETQ. As DNA, the CDR3 is TGCGCCAGCAGCCCTGGGGCAGGGGGCGACTACAATGAAAAACTGTTTTTT. As protein: CASSPGAGGDYNEKLFF.

The chain carries TRBV25-1 and TRBJ2-1; no clear D gene. This CDR3 is built from 14 residues. Deletions cut 7 bases from V and 7 bases from J, with 17 bases between. Germline lookup yields CDR1 MGHDK and CDR2 SYGVNS. CDR3 protein: CASMLVGPLNEQFF. The CDR3 DNA reads as TGTGCCAGCATGCTCGTGGGCCCTTTAAATGAGCAGTTCTTC.

The V call is TRBV5-4, the J call TRBJ2-5; perhaps TRBD1 as D (6 bases). The germline V gene encodes CDR1 SGHNT and CDR2 YYREEE (reference sequence). CDR3 length: 14 amino acids. With 2 bases removed from V and 2 bases from J, the gap between germline ends came to 10 bases. The CDR3 nucleotides read TGTGCCAGCAGCTTAGGAACAGGGCAAGAGACCCAGTACTTC. Amino acids: CASSLGTGQETQYF.